The 14 T cell receptor beta chains reported below all come from one sample, sequenced in a study of post-analysis software for immune sequencing data. General observations from the study: In patients, roughly five TRBV segments were more frequent than in controls, with TRBV5-6, TRBV5-1 and TRBV20-1 among them.

Unique molecular identifiers were carried by the TCR beta cDNA libraries. TCRdb used MiXCR to reprocess the PCR reads, holding one entry per CDR3 protein. The sample yields 400,000 to 500,000 distinct CDR3 sequences, 39% seen once. Their specific antigens are unknown. Sequencing was performed on blood. Source of these receptors: a girl aged 2-10 years with multiple sclerosis.

This clonotype occurred a few times. This chain connects TRBV12-3 or TRBV12-4 to TRBJ2-7, with D possibly being TRBD1 (7 bases). This CDR3 is 15 amino acids long. V lost 5 bases and J 2 bases, leaving 16 bases between the germline ends. The CDR3 bases are TGTGCCAGCAGTGCAAGACAGGGCGGGACCTACGAGCAGTACTTC. Protein product: CASSARQGGTYEQYF.

V is TRBV6-5 and J is TRBJ2-1; 9 positions agree with TRBD2. The junction had 8 bases not matched to a gene; V was cut back by 6 bases and J by 5 bases. CDR3 length: 15 amino acids. Germline CDR1 reads MNHEY; CDR2 reads SVGAGI. DNA of the CDR3: TGTGCCAGCAGCCCAGCGGGGGGTTCAAACAATGAGCAGTTCTTC. Its protein is CASSPAGGSNNEQFF.

The V gene is TRBV9, the J gene TRBJ2-3; TRBD1 matches 8 bases. Germline CDR1 SGDLS, CDR2 YYNGEE. The CDR3 loop spans 17 amino acids. With V trimmed by 4 bases and J by 1 base, 11 bases remained unmatched. CDR3 DNA sequence: TGTGCCAGCAGCTACACCGACAGGGGTTGGGGCACAGATACGCAGTATTTT. Translated: CASSYTDRGWGTDTQYF.

This clonotype was found once. This chain connects TRBV5-5 to TRBJ1-2; D ambiguous. Deletions cut 1 base from V and 7 bases from J, with 23 bases between. Germline values: CDR1 SGHKS, CDR2 YYEKEE (reference sequence). The CDR3 runs to 17 residues. The CDR3 nucleotides are TGTGCCAGCAGCTTGCGCCTTGGACTGACAAACACACCTGGCTACACCTTC. It translates to CASSLRLGLTNTPGYTF. Full variable domain (outside the CDR3, taken from reference TRBV5-5 and TRBJ1-2): DAGVTQSPTHLIKTRGQQVTLRCSPISGHKSVSWYQQVLGQGPQFIFQYYEKEERGRGNFPDRFSARQFPNYSSELNVNALLLGDSALYLCASSLRLGLTNTPGYTFGSGTRLTVV.

This clonotype has only a few counts. This chain uses TRBV20-1 with TRBJ2-5; 7 nucleotides match TRBD1. Germline CDR1 is DFQATT and CDR2 is SNEGSKA (reference sequence). The V segment lost 6 bases and the J segment 5 bases; nucleotides outside the gene matches: 12. The CDR3 has 14 residues. The CDR3 DNA reads as TGCAGTGCGAGCAGTACAGGGGTGGGGGAGACCCAGTACTTC. This sequence encodes CSASSTGVGETQYF.

The chain couples TRBV7-6 to TRBJ1-4; D gene ambiguous. The germline V gene encodes CDR1 SGHVS and CDR2 FNYEAQ. Trimming removed 4 bases at V and 5 bases at J, with 8 bases between. The CDR3 is 13 residues long. CDR3 sequence (DNA): TGTGCCAGCAGCTCACGTGAGAATGAAAAACTGTTTTTT. Its protein product is CASSSRENEKLFF.

There are a few counts of this clonotype. V usage is TRBV4-1 and J usage is TRBJ1-2; D is uncertain. V was cut by 0 bases and J by 2 bases, with 10 bases left in between. The CDR3 loop spans 15 amino acids. Germline assignment: CDR1 MGHRA and CDR2 YSYEKL. CDR3 bases: TGCGCCAGCAGCCAAGATCTGAACTTCAACTATGGCTACACCTTC. It specifies CASSQDLNFNYGYTF.

This rearrangement joins TRBV7-6 to TRBJ1-2; 7 bases line up with TRBD1. The germline V gene encodes CDR1 SGHVS and CDR2 FNYEAQ. The CDR3 is made up of 13 amino acids. With V trimmed by 5 bases and J by 4 bases, 4 bases remained unmatched. DNA for the CDR3: TGTGCCAGCAGCCGCGGGACAGTCTATGGCTACACCTTC. Its protein is CASSRGTVYGYTF. The whole variable domain, remainder taken from reference TRBV7-6 and TRBJ1-2, is GAGVSQSPRYKVTKRGQDVALRCDPISGHVSLYWYRQALGQGPEFLTYFNYEAQQDKSGLPNDRFSAERPEGSISTLTIQRTEQRDSAMYRCASSRGTVYGYTFGSGTRLTVV.

This rearrangement joins TRBV5-1 to TRBJ2-4, with D tentatively TRBD1 (6 bases). Trimming removed 10 bases from V and 0 bases from J, with 23 bases in between. This CDR3 has 17 amino acids. Germline lookup yields CDR1 SGHRS and CDR2 YFSETQ. CDR3 loop: CAGPDRLQNLAKNIQYF. DNA for the CDR3: TGCGCCGGACCAGACAGGTTACAAAACCTAGCCAAAAACATTCAGTACTTC.

The chain links TRBV27 to TRBJ2-7, with D tentatively TRBD1 or TRBD2 (5 bases each). This CDR3 spans 14 amino acids. Germline CDR1 MNHEY, CDR2 SMNVEV (reference sequence). V was cut by 5 bases and J by 3 bases, with 14 bases left in between. The CDR3 nucleotides are TGTGCCAGCAGTCCGGGGACGGCGAACTACGAGCAGTACTTC. Its translation is CASSPGTANYEQYF.

J is TRBJ1-2 and V is TRBV5-1, with 7 bases identical to TRBD1. The V and J ends lost 2 bases and 3 bases, in that order; junction bases with no gene match: 4. The CDR3 runs to 14 residues. The V gene's germline CDR1 is SGHRS and CDR2 YFSETQ. In DNA form, the CDR3 reads TGCGCCAGCAGCTTTACAGGGGAGGACTATGGCTACACCTTC. Its protein product is CASSFTGEDYGYTF.

This clonotype was counted between two and nine times. The rearrangement uses TRBV12-3 or TRBV12-4 and TRBJ2-5, with D unresolved. The germline V and J ends were trimmed by 4 bases and 1 base, with 16 bases remaining between them. The CDR3 extends over 16 amino acids. The DNA of the CDR3 is TGTGCCAGCAGTTCCTCCTTCCATACACTCCAAGAGACCCAGTACTTC. Protein: CASSSSFHTLQETQYF.

This rearrangement joins TRBV6-1 to TRBJ2-1, with D possibly TRBD1 on 5 matching bases. Per the germline V gene, CDR1 is MNHNS and CDR2 is SASEGT. V gave up 7 bases and J gave up 9 bases, with 10 bases separating them. The CDR3 loop spans 11 amino acids. CDR3 protein: CASKEQVEQFF. The CDR3 coding sequence is TGTGCCAGCAAAGAACAGGTTGAGCAGTTCTTC.

The rearrangement links TRBV7-9 to TRBJ2-7; D is perhaps TRBD1 (6 bases). The CDR3 loop spans 15 amino acids. V lost 4 bases and J lost 3, with 16 bases in between. Germline CDR1 is SEHNR and CDR2 is FQNEAQ (reference sequence). CDR3 loop: CASSSPLGTHYEQYF. The CDR3 bases are TGTGCCAGCAGCTCCCCTCTGGGGACACACTACGAGCAGTACTTC.